Reported below is one T cell receptor (beta chain). The antigen is not known. These data come from a study of cytomegalovirus exposure and HLA in healthy donors. Overall study findings and caveats: V- and J-gene trimming of TCR beta was linked (in a later analysis) to a missense DCLRE1C variant.

The V end lost 0 bases, the J end lost 3 bases, and 10 bases lay between the germline ends. CDR3 size: 14 residues. The germline V gene encodes CDR1 SGDLS and CDR2 YYNGEE. PCR primers comprised 60 Vbeta and 13 Jbeta primers. Sequencing used immunoSEQ multiplex PCR; TCRdb keeps in-frame clones, though not all of them. The sample consists of some 140,000 clones, around two thirds of them appearing once. The specimen sequenced was PBMCs. The clonotype was recovered from a man between 18 and 35 years old in good health and CMV-seropositive. The chain is built from TRBV9 and TRBJ2-7; the D gene is possibly TRBD2 (5 bases). Written as DNA, the CDR3 is TGTGCCAGCAGCGTAGTACCTAGCCTCTACGAGCAGTACTTC. Residues: CASSVVPSLYEQYF.